Listed here are 10 T cell receptor beta chains from one sample, sequenced in a study of control samples from healthy donors and cancer patients. Method: immunoSEQ multiplex PCR; TCRdb's copy keeps in-frame clones and lacks some. The table shows approximately 86,000 clones, with approximately 95% occurring only once. Sequenced: blood. The receptors originated from a woman aged 30 to 39 in good health.

V usage is TRBV9 and J usage is TRBJ2-3; 10 bases fit TRBD2. Trimming took 3 bases from V and 4 from J; bases not matched to a gene: 8. Germline V gene lookup returns CDR1 SGDLS and CDR2 YYNGEE. The CDR3 length is 16 residues. This CDR3 is CASSGLWTSGSDTQYF. Here the CDR3 DNA reads TGTGCCAGCAGCGGGCTATGGACTAGCGGATCAGATACGCAGTATTTT.

This chain joins TRBV11-2 and TRBJ1-4; 7 positions match TRBD1. CDR1 is SGHAT and CDR2 is FQNNGV in the germline V gene. This CDR3 has 14 residues. After removal of 2 bases from V and 8 bases from J, the junction contained 5 bases not matched to a gene. In nucleotides, the CDR3 is TGTGCCAGCAGCTTAATTAACAGGGGAGAAAAACTGTTTTTT. Translated: CASSLINRGEKLFF.

The chain is built from TRBV29-1 and TRBJ1-2, with 8 bases lining up with TRBD1. There are 16 residues in the CDR3. In germline, CDR1 is SQVTM, CDR2 ANQGSEA. The junction had 15 bases not matched to a gene; V was cut back by 5 bases and J by 4 bases. The CDR3 sequence: CSVNQVGQGASYGYTF. For the CDR3, the DNA is TGCAGCGTTAATCAGGTTGGCCAGGGGGCGAGCTATGGCTACACCTTC.

The gene calls are TRBV7-2 and TRBJ1-2, with a possible D match to TRBD1 (5 bases). This CDR3 is 12 amino acids long. The germline V gene has CDR1 SGHTA and CDR2 FQGNSA. Trimming removed 5 bases from V and 8 bases from J, with 12 bases in between. DNA of the CDR3: TGTGCCAGCAGCAGCGGGGCCGGGGGCTACACCTTC. It specifies CASSSGAGGYTF. Filled out from reference TRBV7-2 and TRBJ1-2, the complete variable domain reads GAGVSQSPSNKVTEKGKDVELRCDPISGHTALYWYRQSLGQGLEFLIYFQGNSAPDKSGLPSDRFSAERTGGSVSTLTIQRTQQEDSAVYLCASSSGAGGYTFGSGTRLTVV.

The gene calls are TRBV27 and TRBJ2-1, with D possibly matching TRBD2 (5 bases). The V and J ends lost 2 bases and 0 bases respectively, with 14 bases between them. CDR1 MNHEY and CDR2 SMNVEV come from the germline V gene (reference sequence). The CDR3 loop spans 17 amino acids. CDR3 in amino acids: CASSLGRVLGSYNEQFF. Here the CDR3 DNA reads TGTGCCAGCAGTTTAGGGCGGGTTTTAGGCTCCTACAATGAGCAGTTCTTC.

This clone came up once. The chain couples TRBV5-6 to TRBJ2-7; D may be TRBD2 (6 bases). V lost 4 bases and J lost 0, with 11 bases in between. The CDR3 has 14 residues. The germline V gene has CDR1 SGHDT and CDR2 YYEEEE. The CDR3 reads CASSPDGSSYEQYF. The CDR3 nucleotides read TGTGCCAGCAGCCCGGACGGGAGCTCCTACGAGCAGTACTTC.

The chain has TRBV7-9 and TRBJ1-2; D is unresolved. The CDR3 has 14 amino acids. V lost 4 bases to trimming and J lost 5 bases, with 14 bases between them. Germline assignment: CDR1 SEHNR and CDR2 FQNEAQ (reference sequence). The CDR3 bases are TGTGCCAGCAGCTCCGTCAGCAGGTCGTATGGCTACACCTTC. As protein: CASSSVSRSYGYTF.

The J gene is TRBJ1-6, the V gene TRBV7-9, with D possibly TRBD1 on 5 matching bases. CDR1 and CDR2 (germline): SEHNR, FQNEAQ (reference sequence). V lost 3 bases and J lost 9, with 12 bases in between. The CDR3 contains 14 residues. CDR3 amino acids: CASSFGTAGSPLHF. Written as DNA, the CDR3 is TGTGCCAGCAGCTTTGGGACTGCGGGTTCACCCCTCCACTTT.

In DNA, the CDR3 is TGTGCCAGCAGCGCTAGCGGGAGGGCCGAGGAGCAGTTCTTC. Translated: CASSASGRAEEQFF. The V gene is TRBV7-9, the J gene TRBJ2-1; TRBD2 matches at 12 bases. Germline trimming cut 5 bases from V and 10 bases from J; bases unmatched to any gene: 6. The germline V gene encodes CDR1 SEHNR and CDR2 FQNEAQ (reference sequence). The CDR3 is 14 residues long.

The chain combines TRBV5-5 with TRBJ1-1, with 7 bases fitting TRBD1. Germline lookup yields CDR1 SGHKS and CDR2 YYEKEE (reference sequence). This CDR3 is 14 amino acids long. The V and J ends lost 0 bases and 10 bases, in that order; junction bases with no gene match: 9. CDR3 nucleotide sequence: TGTGCCAGCAGCTTGGCTTATACAGGGGAGGGAGCTTTCTTT. Translated: CASSLAYTGEGAFF. The whole variable domain, filled in from reference TRBV5-5 and TRBJ1-1, reads DAGVTQSPTHLIKTRGQQVTLRCSPISGHKSVSWYQQVLGQGPQFIFQYYEKEERGRGNFPDRFSARQFPNYSSELNVNALLLGDSALYLCASSLAYTGEGAFFGQGTRLTVV.